These 10 T cell receptor beta chains were sequenced from one sample in a study of type 1 regulatory T cells. TCRdb ran MiXCR on the reads and lists one entry per CDR3 protein. The profile shows about 60,000 distinct CDR3 sequences, approximately 50% of them singletons. These receptors' targets are unknown. Sequenced sample: cultured non-Tr1 T cells, either the whole culture or a sorted T cell fraction (not recorded which). These TCRs come from a human donor in good health.

This clonotype was detected once. The rearrangement links TRBV15 to TRBJ2-1; 8 nucleotides line up with TRBD1. J was trimmed by 2 bases and V by 8 bases; bases with no gene match: 5. Germline assignment: CDR1 LNHNV and CDR2 YYDKDF (reference sequence). The CDR3 covers 14 residues. In DNA form, the CDR3 reads TGTGCCACCGGGACAGGTGAAGCCTACAATGAGCAGTTCTTC. The encoded protein is CATGTGEAYNEQFF.

There are a few counts of this clonotype. The chain combines TRBV5-1 with TRBJ2-5; 9 nucleotides align to TRBD2. Trimming removed 0 bases from V and 1 base from J; junction bases left unmatched: 4. There are 16 residues in the CDR3. The germline V gene has CDR1 SGHRS and CDR2 YFSETQ. CDR3 protein: CASSLVGTSSQETQYF. In nucleotides, the CDR3 is TGCGCCAGCAGCTTGGTCGGGACTAGCAGCCAAGAGACCCAGTACTTC.

This clonotype was found a few times. The rearrangement uses TRBV6-1 and TRBJ2-4, with D unclear. This CDR3 has 16 residues. Germline loops: CDR1 MNHNS, CDR2 SASEGT. V lost 4 bases and J 0 bases, leaving 13 bases between the germline ends. DNA of the CDR3: TGTGCCAGCAGTGTAACAGTTACCCTAGCCAAAAACATTCAGTACTTC. This codes for CASSVTVTLAKNIQYF.

The J gene is TRBJ2-7, the V gene TRBV6-7; TRBD2 agrees at 15 bases. TRBV6-7 is recorded as an ORF, its role being uncertain. The CDR3 has 18 amino acids. After removal of 2 bases from V and 4 bases from J, the junction contained 9 bases not matched to a gene. This CDR3 reads CASSYPQGLAGGLYEQYF. Here the CDR3 DNA reads TGTGCCAGCAGTTACCCCCAAGGACTAGCGGGGGGGCTATACGAGCAGTACTTC.

The chain carries TRBV6-5 and TRBJ1-2; 8 bases fit TRBD1. The trim removed 7 bases at V and 1 base at J, leaving 11 bases unmatched. CDR1 MNHEY and CDR2 SVGAGI come from the germline V gene. The CDR3 totals 16 residues. The CDR3 sequence: CASTRSGGASNYGYTF. The CDR3 bases are TGTGCCAGCACCCGGTCAGGGGGCGCAAGTAACTATGGCTACACCTTC.

V and J are TRBV30 and TRBJ1-1; 7 nucleotides align to TRBD1. Germline values: CDR1 GTSNPN, CDR2 SVGIG (reference sequence). The CDR3 contains 12 residues. J was trimmed by 8 bases and V by 2 bases; bases with no gene match: 5. The CDR3 loop is CAWSQGGIEAFF. CDR3 nucleotides: TGTGCCTGGAGTCAGGGGGGAATAGAAGCTTTCTTT. Full variable domain (outside the CDR3, taken from reference TRBV30 and TRBJ1-1): SQTIHQWPATLVQPVGSPLSLECTVEGTSNPNLYWYRQAAGRGLQLLFYSVGIGQISSEVPQNLSASRPQDRQFILSSKKLLLSDSGFYLCAWSQGGIEAFFGQGTRLTVV.

This chain joins TRBV19 and TRBJ2-7; 7 nucleotides agree with TRBD1. The CDR3 covers 14 residues. Trimming at V came to 5 bases and at J to 9 bases, leaving 13 bases not matched to a gene. From germline, CDR1 is LNHDA and CDR2 SQIVND (reference sequence). The CDR3 nucleotides read TGTGCCAGTAGTCCACGGGACAGAGGGGTTGTGCAGTACTTC. As protein: CASSPRDRGVVQYF.

This rearrangement joins TRBV10-3 to TRBJ1-2; D gene ambiguous. From germline, CDR1 is ENHRY and CDR2 SYGVKD. CDR3 size: 13 residues. The V end was cut by 8 bases, the J end by 5 bases, with 15 bases between. CDR3 in amino acids: CAIRIEGGYGYTF. The DNA of the CDR3 is TGTGCCATCCGTATCGAGGGAGGTTATGGCTACACCTTC.

This clonotype has just a few counts. The V and J genes are TRBV29-1 and TRBJ2-3; TRBD2 agrees at 7 bases. The CDR3 has 13 amino acids. Germline lookup yields CDR1 SQVTM and CDR2 ANQGSEA. The trim removed 7 bases at V and 2 bases at J, leaving 6 bases unmatched. The CDR3 nucleotides are TGCAGCGCCGGGGGGTCGAACACAGATACGCAGTATTTT. It yields the protein CSAGGSNTDTQYF.

The table lists this clonotype with a count of one. The chain combines TRBV5-1 with TRBJ1-1; D uncertain. Per germline, CDR1 SGHRS and CDR2 YFSETQ. The CDR3 extends over 14 amino acids. Trimming took 0 bases from V and 0 from J, leaving 6 bases between them. The CDR3 sequence is CASSLEAVNTEAFF. Here the CDR3 DNA reads TGCGCCAGCAGCTTGGAGGCGGTGAACACTGAAGCTTTCTTT.